A single sample is the source of the 2 T cell receptor beta chains below, sequenced in a study of beta chain features in type 1 diabetes. Expressed TCRB transcripts were sequenced after all isolated RNA was converted to cDNA. The table came from immunoSEQ multiplex PCR; TCRdb's copy has only in-frame clones and leaves some out. The sample includes a few hundred thousand clones, roughly a fifth of them seen just once. The sequencing sample was made of naive CD4+ T cells from blood. The receptors come from a woman aged 18-35 years in good health.

V gene TRBV7-2 combines with J gene TRBJ2-2; weak D call: TRBD1 (5 bases). Germline values: CDR1 SGHTA, CDR2 FQGNSA. The CDR3 consists of 16 residues. The V end lost 2 bases, the J end lost 5 bases, and 15 bases lay between the germline ends. CDR3 in amino acids: CASSLNAGRRTGELFF. The CDR3 DNA reads as TGTGCCAGCAGCTTAAATGCAGGGCGACGAACCGGGGAGCTGTTTTTT.

The gene calls are TRBV2 and TRBJ1-1; TRBD1 might be the D (5 bases). Trimming pared 5 bases from V and 7 bases from J, leaving 20 bases between. Germline V lookup: CDR1 SNHLY, CDR2 FYNNEI. The CDR3 contains 15 residues. As DNA, the CDR3 is TGTGCCAGCAGTCGCCTTTCAGGGTTAACGGGTGAAGCTTTCTTT. Its translation is CASSRLSGLTGEAFF.